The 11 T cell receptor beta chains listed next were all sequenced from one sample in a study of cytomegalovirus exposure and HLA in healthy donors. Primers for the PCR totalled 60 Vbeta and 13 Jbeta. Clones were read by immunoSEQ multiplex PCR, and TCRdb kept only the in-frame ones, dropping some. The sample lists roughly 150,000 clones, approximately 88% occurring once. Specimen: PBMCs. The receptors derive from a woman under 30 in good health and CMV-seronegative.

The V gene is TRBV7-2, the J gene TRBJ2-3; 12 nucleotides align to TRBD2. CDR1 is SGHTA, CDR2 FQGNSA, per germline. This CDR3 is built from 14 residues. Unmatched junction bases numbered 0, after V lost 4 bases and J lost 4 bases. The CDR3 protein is CASSSSGGADTQYF. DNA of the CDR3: TGTGCCAGCAGCTCTAGCGGGGGGGCAGATACGCAGTATTTT.

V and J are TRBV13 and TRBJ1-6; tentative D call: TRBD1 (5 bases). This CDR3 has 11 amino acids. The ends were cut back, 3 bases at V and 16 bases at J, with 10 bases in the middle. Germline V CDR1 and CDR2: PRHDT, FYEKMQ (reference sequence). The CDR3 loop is CASSFGDSLHF. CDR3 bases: TGTGCCAGCAGCTTTGGGGACTCACTCCACTTT.

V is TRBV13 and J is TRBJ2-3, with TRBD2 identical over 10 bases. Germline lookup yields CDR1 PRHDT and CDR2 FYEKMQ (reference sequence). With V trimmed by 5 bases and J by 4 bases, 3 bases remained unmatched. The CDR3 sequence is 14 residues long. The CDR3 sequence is CASSPAGGPDTQYF. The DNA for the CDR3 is TGTGCCAGCAGCCCAGCGGGGGGGCCAGATACGCAGTATTTT.

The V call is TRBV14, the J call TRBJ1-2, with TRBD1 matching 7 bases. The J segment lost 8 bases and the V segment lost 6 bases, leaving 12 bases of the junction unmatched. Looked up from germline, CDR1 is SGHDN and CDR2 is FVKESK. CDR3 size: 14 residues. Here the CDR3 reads CASSPSPTGRGYTF. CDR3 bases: TGTGCCAGCAGTCCATCCCCGACAGGGCGCGGCTACACCTTC.

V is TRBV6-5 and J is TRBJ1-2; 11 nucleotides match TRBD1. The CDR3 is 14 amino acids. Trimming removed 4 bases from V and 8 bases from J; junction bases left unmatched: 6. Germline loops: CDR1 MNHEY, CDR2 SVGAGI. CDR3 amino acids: CASSLTGTGGGYTF. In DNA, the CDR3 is TGTGCCAGCAGTTTAACCGGGACAGGGGGGGGCTACACCTTC.

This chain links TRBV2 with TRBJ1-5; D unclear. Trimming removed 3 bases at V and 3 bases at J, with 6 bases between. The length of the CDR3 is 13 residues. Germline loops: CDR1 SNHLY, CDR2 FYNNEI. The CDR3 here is CASSDRFNQPQHF. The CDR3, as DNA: TGTGCCAGCAGTGACAGGTTCAATCAGCCCCAGCATTTT.

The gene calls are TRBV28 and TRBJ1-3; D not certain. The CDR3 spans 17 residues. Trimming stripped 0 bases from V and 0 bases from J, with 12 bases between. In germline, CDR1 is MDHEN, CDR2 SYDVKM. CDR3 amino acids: CASSLWTLGHSGNTIYF. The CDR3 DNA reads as TGTGCCAGCAGTTTATGGACTCTCGGCCACTCTGGAAACACCATATATTTT.

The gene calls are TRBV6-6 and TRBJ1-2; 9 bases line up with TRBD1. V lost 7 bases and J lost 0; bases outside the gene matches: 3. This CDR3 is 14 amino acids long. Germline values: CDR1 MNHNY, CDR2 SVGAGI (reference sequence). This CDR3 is CASTRDRANYGYTF. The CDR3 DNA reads TGTGCCAGCACCAGGGACAGGGCTAACTATGGCTACACCTTC.

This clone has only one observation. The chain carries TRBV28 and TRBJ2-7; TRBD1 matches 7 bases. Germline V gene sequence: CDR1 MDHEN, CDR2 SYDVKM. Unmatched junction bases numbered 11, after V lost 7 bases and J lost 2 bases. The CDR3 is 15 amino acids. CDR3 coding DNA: TGTGCCAGCACCCGAACGGACAGGTTCACCTACGAGCAGTACTTC. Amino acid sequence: CASTRTDRFTYEQYF.

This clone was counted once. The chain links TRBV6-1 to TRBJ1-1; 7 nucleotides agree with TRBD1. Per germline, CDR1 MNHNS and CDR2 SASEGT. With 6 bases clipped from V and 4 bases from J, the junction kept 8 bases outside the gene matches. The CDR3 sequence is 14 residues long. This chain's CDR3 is CASRLQGKVTEAFF. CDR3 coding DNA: TGTGCCAGCAGGTTACAGGGGAAGGTCACTGAAGCTTTCTTT.

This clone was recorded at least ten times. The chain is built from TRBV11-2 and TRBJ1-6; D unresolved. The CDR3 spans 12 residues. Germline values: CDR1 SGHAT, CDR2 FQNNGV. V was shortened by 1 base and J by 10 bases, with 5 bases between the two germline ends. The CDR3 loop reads CASSLGASPLHF. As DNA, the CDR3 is TGTGCCAGCAGCTTAGGAGCGTCACCCCTCCACTTT.